This T cell receptor beta chain was identified in a study of T cell responses to AZD1222 COVID-19 vaccine. Germline CDR1 and CDR2: LNHDA and SQIVND (reference sequence). This CDR3 comprises 12 residues. V lost 9 bases, J lost 8 bases, and 6 bases stayed unmatched. For this clone: Its target is not known.

Notes on the study in general: Donors were mostly white British, more females; clonal diversity possibly underestimated.

The repertoire was sequenced with immunoSEQ multiplex PCR; TCRdb's copy has only in-frame clones and lacks some. The sample holds 85,000 to 95,000 clones, approximately 89% seen once. Pooling was applied to second doses at about 4 or about 12 weeks. The rearrangement links TRBV19 to TRBJ2-1; 8 nucleotides line up with TRBD1. The source material was peripheral blood, sampled 28 days after the second AZD1222 dose. The source is an adult who received the AZD1222 COVID-19 vaccine. CDR3 loop: CASKDRVDEQFF. DNA of the CDR3: TGTGCCAGCAAGGACAGGGTGGATGAGCAGTTCTTC.